The 4 T cell receptor beta chains below were found in one sample sequenced in a study of T cell changes during pregnancy in multiple sclerosis. Assay: immunoSEQ multiplex PCR; the TCRdb copy retains only in-frame clones and omits some. The sample records nearly 110,000 clones, 80% to 95% being singletons. The sample in question was peripheral blood, obtained after pregnancy. These receptors were collected from a female donor with multiple sclerosis, enrolled in a pregnancy study.

The chain joins TRBV9 to TRBJ2-1; D might be TRBD2 (5 bases). CDR3 size: 13 residues. Per the germline V gene, CDR1 is SGDLS and CDR2 is YYNGEE. V was trimmed by 4 bases and J by 7 bases, leaving 12 bases between them. The CDR3 sequence is CASSSRRGNEQFF. CDR3 nucleotide sequence: TGTGCCAGCAGCTCAAGGCGCGGGAATGAGCAGTTCTTC.

The V gene is TRBV15, the J gene TRBJ2-7; the D is unclear. Looked up from germline, CDR1 is LNHNV and CDR2 is YYDKDF (reference sequence). The CDR3 loop spans 17 amino acids. Trimming took 0 bases from V and 3 from J, leaving 18 bases between them. The CDR3 sequence is CATSRDSLRGGIYEQYF. The CDR3 nucleotides are TGTGCCACCAGCAGAGATTCTCTTCGCGGTGGTATCTACGAGCAGTACTTC.

This clone was seen a handful of times. CDR3 amino acids: CSVTGTGNTEAFF. The CDR3 nucleotides are TGCAGCGTTACCGGGACAGGGAACACTGAAGCTTTCTTT. The chain combines TRBV29-1 with TRBJ1-1, with 8 bases that match TRBD1. This CDR3 region has 13 residues. V was pared by 5 bases and J by 1 base, with 3 bases of the junction left unmatched. Germline-derived CDR1 and CDR2 are SQVTM and ANQGSEA.

The chain couples TRBV15 to TRBJ2-7, with 8 bases lining up with TRBD1. There are 15 residues in the CDR3. J lost 5 bases, V lost 1 base, and 7 bases had no gene match. Germline CDR1 is LNHNV and CDR2 is YYDKDF (reference sequence). CDR3 sequence (DNA): TGTGCCACCAGCAGAGTTGGACAGGGTTCACACGAGCAGTACTTC. Translating gives CATSRVGQGSHEQYF.